The TCR beta chain described here comes from a study of blood T cell repertoires in COVID-19. This clone occurred a few times. This table comes from immunoSEQ multiplex PCR, and its TCRdb copy is limited to in-frame clones, with some not included. Of 250,000 to 300,000 clones in the sample, around 90% were seen once. This CDR3 has 12 amino acids. Germline lookup yields CDR1 SNHLY and CDR2 FYNNEI. V shed 8 bases and J 6 bases; nucleotides not matched to a gene: 5. The chain couples TRBV2 to TRBJ1-2; 8 nucleotides align to TRBD1. The sample was peripheral blood. The TCR was taken from a woman aged 40 to 55 who had recovered from COVID-19. The CDR3 here is CASLDRVNGYTF. In DNA, the CDR3 is TGTGCCAGCTTGGACAGGGTGAATGGCTACACCTTC.